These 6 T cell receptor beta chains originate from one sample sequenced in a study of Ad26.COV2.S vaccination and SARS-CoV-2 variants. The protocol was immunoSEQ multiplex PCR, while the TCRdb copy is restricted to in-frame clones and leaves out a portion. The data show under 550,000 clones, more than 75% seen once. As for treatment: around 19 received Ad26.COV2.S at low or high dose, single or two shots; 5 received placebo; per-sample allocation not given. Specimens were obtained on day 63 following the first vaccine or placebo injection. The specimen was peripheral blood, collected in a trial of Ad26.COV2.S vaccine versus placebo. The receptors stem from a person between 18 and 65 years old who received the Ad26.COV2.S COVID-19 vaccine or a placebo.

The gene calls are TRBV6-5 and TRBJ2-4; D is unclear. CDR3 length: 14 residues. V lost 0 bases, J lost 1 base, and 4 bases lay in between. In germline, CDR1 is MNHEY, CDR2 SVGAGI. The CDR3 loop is CASSYSGAKNIQYF. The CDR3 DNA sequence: TGTGCCAGCAGTTACTCAGGGGCCAAAAACATTCAGTACTTC.

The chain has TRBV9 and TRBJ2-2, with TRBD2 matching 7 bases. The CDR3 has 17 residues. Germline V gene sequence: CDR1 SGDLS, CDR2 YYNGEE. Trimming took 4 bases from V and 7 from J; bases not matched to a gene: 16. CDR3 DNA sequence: TGTGCCAGCAGCCCCGGCAGCGGGGTACCGGGAGGCGGGGAGCTGTTTTTT. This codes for CASSPGSGVPGGGELFF.

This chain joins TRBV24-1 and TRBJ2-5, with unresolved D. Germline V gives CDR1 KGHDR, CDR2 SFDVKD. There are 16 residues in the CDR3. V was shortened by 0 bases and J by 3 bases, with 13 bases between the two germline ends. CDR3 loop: CATSDLQFGGKETQYF. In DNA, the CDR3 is TGTGCCACCAGTGATTTGCAGTTCGGCGGTAAAGAGACCCAGTACTTC.

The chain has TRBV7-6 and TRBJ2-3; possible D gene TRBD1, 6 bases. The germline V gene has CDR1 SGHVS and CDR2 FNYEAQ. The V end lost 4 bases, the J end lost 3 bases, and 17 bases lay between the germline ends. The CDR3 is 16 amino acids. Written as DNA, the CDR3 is TGTGCCAGCAGCTCTGCCCAGGGGCTGGGTACAGATACGCAGTATTTT. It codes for CASSSAQGLGTDTQYF.

The DNA for the CDR3 is TGTGCCAGCAGCCTACTTACAGGGGGCGGTGAGCAGTACTTC. This gives the protein CASSLLTGGGEQYF. This sequence joins TRBV21-1 and TRBJ2-7; the table's D call of TRBD1 was not tested on the DNA. TRBV21-1 is a pseudogene segment. This CDR3 contains 14 residues.

CDR3 residues: CATSDSPGLAGYNEQFF. As DNA, the CDR3 is TGTGCCACCAGTGATTCTCCCGGACTAGCGGGTTACAATGAGCAGTTCTTC. The J gene is TRBJ2-1, the V gene TRBV24-1; 11 nucleotides align to TRBD2. Germline-derived CDR1 and CDR2 are KGHDR and SFDVKD. The length of the CDR3 is 17 residues. After removal of 2 bases from V and 4 bases from J, the junction contained 6 bases not matched to a gene.